A selection of T cell receptor beta chains follows, all from one sample in a study of Graves' ophthalmopathy and Graves' hyperthyroidism. MiXCR, applied by TCRdb to the multiplex PCR reads, yields one record per CDR3 protein. The top ten clones hold 2% to 3% of a sample with 300,000 to 450,000 distinct CDR3 sequences, about 17% of them seen once. The sequencing sample was made of peripheral blood. The origin of the receptors is an adult woman with stable Graves' hyperthyroidism. The conserved cysteine and the conserved F or W are not part of the CDR3 here. The size entry is marked missing in some rows and otherwise reads once, few, many or a size class.

TRBV27	many	TRBJ1-5	ASSLVFNNPPNQPQH
TRBV15	many	TRBJ1-1	ATSREGWSEAF
TRBV10-3	many	TRBJ1-1	AISDGNTEAF
TRBV11-2	few	TRBJ2-7	ASSSEAGGLLYEQY
TRBV12-3/TRBV12-4	many	TRBJ1-2	ASSPDRIFYGYT
TRBV12-3/TRBV12-4	many	TRBJ2-5	ASSLAPGQQETQY
TRBV28	few	TRBJ2-2	ASTPGSNTGELF
TRBV12-3/TRBV12-4	many	TRBJ2-7	ASSTGTSGSSHEQY
TRBV6-1	many	TRBJ2-2	ASSAAWGAMNTGELF
TRBV6-2/TRBV6-3	many	TRBJ1-1	ASSVAEEDDEAF
TRBV27	many	TRBJ2-7	ASSYSRVGLNEQY
TRBV19	many	TRBJ2-7	ASSIGQGLYEQY
TRBV12-3/TRBV12-4	many	TRBJ2-7	ASSKTGSRYEQY
TRBV12-3/TRBV12-4	NA	TRBJ2-7	ASSPLRGSEPTGQY
TRBV6-2/TRBV6-3	many	TRBJ2-7	ASEEGISYEQY
TRBV6-1	many	TRBJ1-2	ASSEVTLTGAYYGYT
TRBV6-1	many	TRBJ2-7	ASRESGTSSYEQY
TRBV20-1	many	TRBJ2-5	SARQTGRETQY
TRBV6-5	many	TRBJ2-2	ASSYSGVGAGTGELF
TRBV11-1	NA	TRBJ1-3	ASSLVSTGDGNTIY
TRBV11-2	few	TRBJ2-2	ASSLDPFNEGNTGELF
TRBV6-1	many	TRBJ2-5	ASSERGIKTQY
TRBV11-3	many	TRBJ2-5	ASSGANQETQY
TRBV7-6	many	TRBJ2-2	ASSFVGLGELF
TRBV30	many	TRBJ2-5	AWGSAETQY
TRBV6-5	many	TRBJ1-1	ASSPSGAGTEAF
TRBV7-2	many	TRBJ2-4	ASSLGYRPGGGLAKNIKY
TRBV15	many	TRBJ1-2	ATSRVPATVDYGYT
TRBV5-1	NA	TRBJ2-5	ASSLAWGGGLPTHPETQY
TRBV10-2	many	TRBJ2-7	ASFDRDLREQY
TRBV29-1	few	TRBJ2-7	SVGQGSTWY
TRBV5-1	many	TRBJ1-1	ASSLASGRTEAF
TRBV2	NA	TRBJ2-6	ASRYRLRSGANVLT
TRBV28	NA	TRBJ1-1	ASSYSFLNTEAF
TRBV20-1	many	TRBJ1-5	SARDPRQSNQPQH
TRBV20-1	many	TRBJ1-2	SASDPRQGARYGYT
TRBV25-1	many	TRBJ2-5	ATTPGQETQY
TRBV19	many	TRBJ2-7	ASSTSRYSEQY
TRBV12-3/TRBV12-4	NA	TRBJ1-5	ASSTSRNQPQH
TRBV14	few	TRBJ2-4	ASSPVERAKNIQY
TRBV28	NA	TRBJ1-2	ASSLRGGQSYGYT
TRBV28	many	TRBJ1-1	ASSPWTGGDPEAF
TRBV2	NA	TRBJ2-7	ASNLPSGQRSYEQY
TRBV25-1	NA	TRBJ1-1	ASSRGRWGTEAF
TRBV12-3/TRBV12-4	many	TRBJ1-1	ASRLEGTEAF
TRBV30	few	TRBJ2-7	AWNVGAVYEQY
TRBV7-2	many	TRBJ1-5	ASSLGGGWNQPQH
TRBV7-8	many	TRBJ2-5	ASSLLYRGETQY
TRBV5-1	many	TRBJ2-2	ASSLLANTGELF
TRBV18	many	TRBJ2-7	ASSRDRPLDEQY
TRBV3-1	few	TRBJ2-2	ASTLRGQNTGELF
TRBV12-3/TRBV12-4	NA	TRBJ1-1	ASSLGDRGGTEAF